This TCR beta chain was obtained from a study of OX40 agonist ivuxolimab in advanced cancers. In the study overall: Ivuxolimab was a fully human IgG2 agonistic monoclonal antibody targeting the costimulatory receptor OX40 (CD134). Intravenous ivuxolimab was administered to patients every 2 weeks at six dose levels: 0.01, 0.1, 0.3, 1.5, 3 and 10 mg/kg. Among the roughly 50 dose-escalation patients, some 19 had hepatocellular carcinoma, around 15 melanoma, 9 renal cell carcinoma and 9 head and neck cancer. In the dose-escalation cohort, more than 80% of patients were male, and the mean age was roughly 56 years with a range of about 23 to 79. Prior anti-PD-1, anti-PD-L1 or anti-CTLA-4 therapy was permitted, and checkpoint inhibitors had been received by roughly two fifths of dose-escalation patients. Partial responses occurred in three dose-escalation patients: two with cutaneous melanoma and one with hepatocellular carcinoma. Peripheral TCRbeta sequencing was intended to test whether TCR sequence diversity was altered and clonal T-cell expansion was caused by ivuxolimab. The paper covers the monotherapy dose-escalation part of the phase I ivuxolimab trial, which included N of about 50 patients. Summary of the overall study and its limitations: The antigen specificity of the peripheral T cells that underwent clonal expansion was not determined. Low levels of normalized T-cell clonal expansion were also seen in some nonresponding patients. After ivuxolimab, more expanded clones were found on average in CD8+ T cells than in CD4+ T cells. At doses of 0.1 to 3.0 mg/kg, clonal expansion of both CD4+ and CD8+ T cells in blood was seen between baseline and week 6. In partial responders in the 0.1-3.0 mg/kg groups, normalized peripheral clonal expansion was found to be among the lowest, especially among CD8+ T cells.

Concerning this clone: What antigen it recognizes has not been identified. No per-base quality is available; no much larger clone lies one base away.

CDR1 and CDR2 were assigned from the germline V gene as MNHNS and SASEGT. From its cysteine to its phenylalanine, the CDR3 spans 13 amino acids. The kept DNA is CDR3 alone, 39 bases in frame from the first base. V loses 0 bases, J loses 5 bases, and the germline ends lie 7 bases apart. The trial excluded patients who had a history of autoimmune disease or who were on systemic immunosuppression. Peripheral blood for TCR sequencing was collected from all dose cohorts at baseline, on cycle 4 day 1, and on cycle 7 day 1. Samples came from an open-label, multicenter, first-in-human phase I dose-escalation trial of ivuxolimab. Adults with locally advanced or metastatic head and neck squamous cell, hepatocellular, melanoma or renal cell carcinoma were enrolled in the trial. CD4+ and CD8+ T cells were sorted separately from peripheral blood before TCR sequencing. Genomic DNA was extracted from sorted cells for sequencing of the TCRbeta CDR3 region. TCRbeta CDR3 regions were sequenced using the immunoSEQ Assay. TCRdb retrieved this table from immuneACCESS and kept in-frame rearrangements only. Not all clones are present; in checked studies, unresolved V genes account for under half, and no reason is known for the remainder. Counted in this sample were some 60,000 clones; roughly 92% of them appeared once. Around a sixth of the sample is in the top ten clones.

The source material was CD4+ or CD8+ T cells sorted from blood, sampled in a trial of the OX40 agonist ivuxolimab. The TCR originated in an adult with an advanced solid tumor such as melanoma, head and neck, liver or kidney cancer. Recombination connected TRBV6-1 to TRBJ2-5, with the D gene not clear enough to name. The DNA sequence is TGTGCCAGCAGTGAAGCCATCTTGGAGACCCAGTACTTC. It translates to CASSEAILETQYF.